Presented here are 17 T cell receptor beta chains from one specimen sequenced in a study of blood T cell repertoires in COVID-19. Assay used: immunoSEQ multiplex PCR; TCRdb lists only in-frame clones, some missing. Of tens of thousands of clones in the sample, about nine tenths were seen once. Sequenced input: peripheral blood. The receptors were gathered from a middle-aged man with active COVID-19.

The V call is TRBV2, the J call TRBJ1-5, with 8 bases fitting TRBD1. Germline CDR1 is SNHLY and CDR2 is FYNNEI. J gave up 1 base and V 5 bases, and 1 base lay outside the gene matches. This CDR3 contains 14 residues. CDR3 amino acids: CASSRTGSNQPQHF. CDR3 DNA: TGTGCCAGCAGTCGGACAGGGAGCAATCAGCCCCAGCATTTT.

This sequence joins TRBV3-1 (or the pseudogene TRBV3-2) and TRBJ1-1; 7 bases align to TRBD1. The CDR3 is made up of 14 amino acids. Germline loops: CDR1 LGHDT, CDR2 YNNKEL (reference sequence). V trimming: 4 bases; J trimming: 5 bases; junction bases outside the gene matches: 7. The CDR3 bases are TGTGCCAGCAGCCTCACAGGGGTGAGGACTGAAGCTTTCTTT. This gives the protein CASSLTGVRTEAFF.

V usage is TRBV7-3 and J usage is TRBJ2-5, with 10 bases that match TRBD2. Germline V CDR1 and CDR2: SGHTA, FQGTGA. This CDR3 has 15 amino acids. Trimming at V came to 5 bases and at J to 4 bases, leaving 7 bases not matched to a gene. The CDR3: CASSQSGRVRETQYF. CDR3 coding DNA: TGTGCCAGCAGCCAGAGCGGGAGGGTACGAGAGACCCAGTACTTC.

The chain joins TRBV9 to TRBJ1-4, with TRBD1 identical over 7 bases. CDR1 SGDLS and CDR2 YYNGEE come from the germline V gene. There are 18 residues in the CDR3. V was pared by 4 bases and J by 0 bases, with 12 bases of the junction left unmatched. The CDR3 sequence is CASSPTRTGVPTNEKLFF. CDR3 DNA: TGTGCCAGCAGCCCCACCCGTACAGGGGTCCCAACTAATGAAAAACTGTTTTTT. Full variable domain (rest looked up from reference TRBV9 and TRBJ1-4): DSGVTQTPKHLITATGQRVTLRCSPRSGDLSVYWYQQSLDQGLQFLIQYYNGEERAKGNILERFSAQQFPDLHSELNLSSLELGDSALYFCASSPTRTGVPTNEKLFFGSGTQLSVL.

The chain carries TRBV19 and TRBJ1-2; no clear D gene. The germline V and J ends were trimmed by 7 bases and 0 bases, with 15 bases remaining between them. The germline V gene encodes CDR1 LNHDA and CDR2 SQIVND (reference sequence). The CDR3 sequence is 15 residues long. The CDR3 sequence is CASKRSGLANYGYTF. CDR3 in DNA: TGTGCCAGTAAACGTTCCGGGTTGGCTAACTATGGCTACACCTTC.

Written as DNA, the CDR3 is TGTGCCAGCAGTGATATAGCGGGCATTAGATCGAACACCGGGGAGCTGTTTTTT. Its protein product is CASSDIAGIRSNTGELFF. The chain recombines TRBV6-1 with TRBJ2-2; 7 nucleotides match TRBD2. The CDR3 extends over 18 amino acids. The germline gives CDR1 MNHNS, CDR2 SASEGT. V was pared by 3 bases and J by 0 bases, with 10 bases of the junction left unmatched.

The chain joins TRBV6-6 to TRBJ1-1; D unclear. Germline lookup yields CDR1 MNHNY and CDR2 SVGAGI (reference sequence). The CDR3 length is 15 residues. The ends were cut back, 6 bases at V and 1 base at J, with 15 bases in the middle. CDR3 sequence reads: CASSHTWQANTEAFF. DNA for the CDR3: TGTGCCAGCAGCCACACGTGGCAGGCGAACACTGAAGCTTTCTTT.

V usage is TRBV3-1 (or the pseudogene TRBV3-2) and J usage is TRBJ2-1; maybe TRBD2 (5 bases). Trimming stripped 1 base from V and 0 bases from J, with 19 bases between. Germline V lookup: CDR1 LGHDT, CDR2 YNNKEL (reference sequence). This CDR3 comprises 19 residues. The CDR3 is CASSQGCTLRVNSYNEQFF. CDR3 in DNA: TGTGCCAGCAGCCAAGGTTGCACCCTGAGGGTGAACTCCTACAATGAGCAGTTCTTC.

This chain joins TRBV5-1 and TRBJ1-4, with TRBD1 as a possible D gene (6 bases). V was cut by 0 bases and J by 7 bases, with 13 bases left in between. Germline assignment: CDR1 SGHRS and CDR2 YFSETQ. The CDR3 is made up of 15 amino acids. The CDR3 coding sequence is TGCGCCAGCAGCTTGGTGGGGGGGCCGGGTGAAAAACTGTTTTTT. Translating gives CASSLVGGPGEKLFF.

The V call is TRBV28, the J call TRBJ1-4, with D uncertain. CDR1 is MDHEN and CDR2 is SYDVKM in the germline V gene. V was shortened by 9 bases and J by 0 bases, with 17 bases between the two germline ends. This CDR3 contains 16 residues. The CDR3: CARRIKERATNEKLFF. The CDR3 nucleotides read TGTGCCAGACGGATCAAAGAGCGTGCAACTAATGAAAAACTGTTTTTT.

The CDR3 region is CASSATSTGPYEQYF. CDR3 DNA sequence: TGTGCCAGCAGTGCTACTTCGACAGGACCCTACGAGCAGTACTTC. The chain carries TRBV9 and TRBJ2-7; D possibly corresponds to TRBD1 (6 bases). Deletions cut 5 bases from V and 2 bases from J, with 17 bases between. The length of the CDR3 is 15 residues. Germline V CDR1 and CDR2: SGDLS, YYNGEE.

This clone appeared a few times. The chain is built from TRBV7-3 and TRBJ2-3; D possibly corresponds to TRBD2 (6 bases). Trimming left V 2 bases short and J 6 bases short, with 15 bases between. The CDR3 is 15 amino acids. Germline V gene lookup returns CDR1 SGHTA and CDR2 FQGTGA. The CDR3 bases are TGTGCCAGCAGCTTATCCGGGAGCAAGAGGGATACGCAGTATTTT. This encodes CASSLSGSKRDTQYF.

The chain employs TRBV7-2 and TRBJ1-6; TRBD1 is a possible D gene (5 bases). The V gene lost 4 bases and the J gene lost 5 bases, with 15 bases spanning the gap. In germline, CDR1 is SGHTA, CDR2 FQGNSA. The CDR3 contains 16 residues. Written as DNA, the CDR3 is TGTGCCAGCAGCTCTGGCGGGGCCCTTAATAATTCACCCCTCCACTTT. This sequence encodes CASSSGGALNNSPLHF.

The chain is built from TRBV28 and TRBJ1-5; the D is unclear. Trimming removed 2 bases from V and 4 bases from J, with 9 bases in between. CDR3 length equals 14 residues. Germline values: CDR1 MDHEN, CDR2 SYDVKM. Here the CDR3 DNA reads TGTGCCAGCAGTTTACTGCAGGATAATCAGCCCCAGCATTTT. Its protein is CASSLLQDNQPQHF.

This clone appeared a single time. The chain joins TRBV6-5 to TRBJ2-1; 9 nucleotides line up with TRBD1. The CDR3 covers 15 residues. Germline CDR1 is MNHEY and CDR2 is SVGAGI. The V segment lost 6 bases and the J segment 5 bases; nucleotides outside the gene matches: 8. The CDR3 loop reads CASRWSRDRDNEQFF. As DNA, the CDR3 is TGTGCCAGCAGATGGAGCCGGGACAGGGACAATGAGCAGTTCTTC.

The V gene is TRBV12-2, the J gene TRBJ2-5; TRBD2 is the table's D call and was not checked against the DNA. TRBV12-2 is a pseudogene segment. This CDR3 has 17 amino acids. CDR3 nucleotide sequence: TGTGCAAGTCGCTGTAGCCAAGGTAGCGGACTCCAAGAGACCCAGTACTTC. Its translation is CASRCSQGSGLQETQYF.

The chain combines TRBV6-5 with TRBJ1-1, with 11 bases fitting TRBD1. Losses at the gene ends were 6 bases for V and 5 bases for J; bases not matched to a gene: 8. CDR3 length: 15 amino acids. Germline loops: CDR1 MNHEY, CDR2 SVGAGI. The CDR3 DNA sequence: TGTGCCAGCAGGGGACAGGGGGAGATTCCGACTGAAGCTTTCTTT. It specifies CASRGQGEIPTEAFF.